The clone carrying this T cell receptor beta chain has more than one count but fewer than ten. The antigen is undetermined. The source of the sample is a study of beta chain features in type 1 diabetes. About the study: Regarding age, gender and cell yields, patients proved similar to healthy donors. Study outcomes and limitations: In every one of the four CD4+ subsets, TCRB CDR3s were moderately but significantly shorter in Type 1 diabetes patients. Still unanswered here is whether HLA type influences TCRB rearrangement.

Germline V gene lookup returns CDR1 ENHRY and CDR2 SYGVKD. The ends lost 6 bases at V and 5 bases at J; junction bases unmatched: 9. The CDR3 loop spans 15 amino acids. The authors reverse transcribed all of the isolated RNA, so sequencing captured expressed TCRB transcripts. The table came from immunoSEQ multiplex PCR; TCRdb's copy has only in-frame clones and leaves some out. The sample records 130,000 or so clones, roughly 17% being singletons. This chain joins TRBV10-3 and TRBJ2-3; 9 bases are shared with TRBD2. The source of this sequence is a man aged 18-30 years with type 1 diabetes. The source material was central memory CD4+ T cells from blood. For the CDR3, the DNA is TGTGCCATCAGCCCCCAAGCGGGGGGCGGAGATACGCAGTATTTT. It codes for CAISPQAGGGDTQYF.